This record concerns one T cell receptor beta chain sequence. The germline V gene encodes CDR1 SGHNT and CDR2 YYREEE (reference sequence). The J segment lost 5 bases and the V segment lost 4 bases, leaving 6 bases of the junction unmatched. The CDR3 is 14 residues long. These data originate in a study of blood T cell repertoires in COVID-19. Study summary: PBMCs, B-cell-depleted T cells, or T cells provided the cDNA or gDNA that made up the material.

Original methodology: Reference gene primer amplification yielded estimated nucleated cell counts. The data were produced by immunoSEQ multiplex PCR, yet TCRdb's version contains in-frame clones alone and is incomplete. Clone size and the V and J calls come from that table; the DNA yielded D and trimming. The repertoire holds tens of thousands of clones, with 86% as singletons. This chain connects TRBV5-4 to TRBJ2-3, with 8 bases matching TRBD2. The sequencing input was peripheral blood. The clonotype was recovered from a man in his fifties or sixties with active COVID-19. In DNA form, the CDR3 reads TGTGCCAGCAGCGGGGGACTAGTGGGAGATACGCAGTATTTT. Protein product: CASSGGLVGDTQYF.